One and the same sample provided the 16 T cell receptor beta chains below, sequenced in a study of blood T cell repertoires in COVID-19. Produced via immunoSEQ multiplex PCR; TCRdb's table is partial and in-frame only. The table records fewer than 150,000 clones, 70% to 85% of them present only once. The source material was PBMCs or T cells enriched from blood (not recorded which). These receptors all stem from a woman between 18 and 29 years old who had been exposed to COVID-19.

The table lists this clone with a few counts. The V call is TRBV29-1, the J call TRBJ2-7, with a possible D match to TRBD1 (6 bases). CDR3 length: 12 residues. The V end lost 6 bases, the J end lost 4 bases, and 13 bases lay between the germline ends. Looked up from germline, CDR1 is SQVTM and CDR2 is ANQGSEA. In nucleotides, the CDR3 is TGCAGCGTCTCCGGGACACAATACGAGCAGTACTTC. It translates to CSVSGTQYEQYF.

Many counts were recorded for this clone. The chain couples TRBV25-1 to TRBJ2-7; 11 nucleotides agree with TRBD2. CDR3 length: 16 amino acids. Germline loops: CDR1 MGHDK, CDR2 SYGVNS. V was clipped by 2 bases and J by 0 bases; unmatched bases: 3. CDR3 residues: CASSEGGLAGSYEQYF. CDR3 bases: TGTGCCAGCAGTGAAGGAGGACTAGCGGGCTCCTACGAGCAGTACTTC.

The V gene is TRBV30, the J gene TRBJ2-1, with TRBD2 matching 11 bases. Germline CDR1 is GTSNPN and CDR2 is SVGIG (reference sequence). The CDR3 extends over 15 amino acids. V was pared by 2 bases and J by 5 bases, with 5 bases of the junction left unmatched. The DNA for the CDR3 is TGTGCCTGGAGTCGGGGACTAGCGGAAAACAATGAGCAGTTCTTC. Its translation is CAWSRGLAENNEQFF.

This clone was observed a single time. The V and J genes are TRBV7-4 and TRBJ2-1; 7 bases match TRBD2. Germline CDR1 and CDR2: SGHVT and SQSDAQ. The ends lost 6 bases at V and 4 bases at J; junction bases unmatched: 3. The CDR3 covers 13 residues. CDR3 bases: TGTGCCAGCAGGCGGGGGACTTACAATGAGCAGTTCTTC. Translating it yields CASRRGTYNEQFF.

The rearrangement joins TRBV11-2 to TRBJ2-1; perhaps TRBD2 as D (6 bases). Trimming shortened V by 3 bases and J by 9 bases, and 24 bases separated the two germline ends. The CDR3 loop spans 17 amino acids. Per the germline V gene, CDR1 is SGHAT and CDR2 is FQNNGV. The CDR3 is CASSFTSHPPRKGEQFF. CDR3 coding DNA: TGTGCCAGCAGCTTCACTAGCCATCCCCCGAGAAAGGGTGAGCAGTTCTTC.

V and J are TRBV5-1 and TRBJ2-3; perhaps TRBD1 as D (5 bases). The germline V gene has CDR1 SGHRS and CDR2 YFSETQ. The CDR3 spans 13 residues. V shed 0 bases and J shed 4 bases, with 6 bases lying between them. CDR3 residues: CASSLAGPDTQYF. The CDR3 region has the DNA TGCGCCAGCAGCTTGGCAGGGCCAGATACGCAGTATTTT.

This chain uses TRBV19 with TRBJ2-4, with D hard to call. Trimming removed 2 bases at V and 3 bases at J, with 11 bases between. The CDR3 length is 15 residues. Germline CDR1 reads LNHDA; CDR2 reads SQIVND (reference sequence). The CDR3 here is CASSIKRGGKNIQYF. The CDR3 nucleotides read TGTGCCAGTAGTATAAAGAGAGGCGGCAAAAACATTCAGTACTTC.

This chain links TRBV11-1 with TRBJ2-1, with D possibly being TRBD1 (6 bases). The CDR3 length is 16 residues. Trimming removed 1 base at V and 7 bases at J, with 17 bases between. The V gene's germline CDR1 is SGHAT and CDR2 FQDESV (reference sequence). The CDR3 region has the DNA TGTGCCAGCAGCTTAGAGGGGGTCGTATCCGGTAATGAGCAGTTCTTC. Translating it yields CASSLEGVVSGNEQFF. Filled out from reference TRBV11-1 and TRBJ2-1, the complete variable domain reads EAEVAQSPRYKITEKSQAVAFWCDPISGHATLYWYRQILGQGPELLVQFQDESVVDDSQLPKDRFSAERLKGVDSTLKIQPAELGDSAMYLCASSLEGVVSGNEQFFGPGTRLTVL.

The CDR3, as DNA: TGTGCCAGTAGTCTTATCGGACAGGATAAGAATCAGCCCCAGCATTTT. It translates to CASSLIGQDKNQPQHF. The V call is TRBV19, the J call TRBJ1-5; 7 bases agree with TRBD1. J gave up 4 bases and V 5 bases, and 11 bases lay outside the gene matches. The CDR3 consists of 16 residues. Germline CDR1 is LNHDA and CDR2 is SQIVND (reference sequence).

The chain combines TRBV27 with TRBJ2-3, with D uncertain. Germline CDR1 MNHEY, CDR2 SMNVEV (reference sequence). The CDR3 consists of 12 residues. Trimming removed 4 bases from V and 6 bases from J, with 8 bases in between. The CDR3 reads CASSSHMDTQYF. CDR3 nucleotides: TGTGCCAGCAGTTCCCACATGGATACGCAGTATTTT.

Written as DNA, the CDR3 is TGTGCCAGCAGCTTAGCCATACCCGGGACAGCGTACAATGAGCAGTTCTTC. The encoded protein is CASSLAIPGTAYNEQFF. The J gene is TRBJ2-1, the V gene TRBV7-6, with 7 bases lining up with TRBD1. After removal of 0 bases from V and 4 bases from J, the junction contained 9 bases not matched to a gene. CDR1 and CDR2 (germline): SGHVS, FNYEAQ. The CDR3 extends over 17 amino acids.

This chain joins TRBV28 and TRBJ1-5, with TRBD1 matching 9 bases. The V segment lost 6 bases and the J segment 5 bases; nucleotides outside the gene matches: 2. Germline V gives CDR1 MDHEN, CDR2 SYDVKM. The CDR3 has 13 residues. CDR3 amino acids: CASRRTGDQPQHF. Here the CDR3 DNA reads TGTGCCAGCAGGAGGACAGGGGATCAGCCCCAGCATTTT.

This clone has just a few counts. V and J are TRBV6-1 and TRBJ2-1; TRBD1 matches 8 bases. V gave up 2 bases and J gave up 7 bases; unmatched junction bases: 10. Germline loops: CDR1 MNHNS, CDR2 SASEGT. The CDR3 has 16 residues. The CDR3 DNA follows: TGTGCCAGCAGTGAACTAGGACAGGGAAGGCGGAATGAGCAGTTCTTC. Its protein product is CASSELGQGRRNEQFF.

The J gene is TRBJ1-1, the V gene TRBV5-1; possible D gene TRBD1, 6 bases. Germline loops: CDR1 SGHRS, CDR2 YFSETQ. The V and J ends lost 0 bases and 7 bases respectively, with 13 bases between them. CDR3 size: 14 residues. The CDR3 reads CASSLGVAGDEAFF. The CDR3 DNA follows: TGCGCCAGCAGCTTGGGGGTAGCAGGGGATGAAGCTTTCTTT.

The CDR3: CASSYSTSQPQHF. The CDR3 nucleotides are TGTGCCAGCAGTTACTCGACTAGTCAGCCCCAGCATTTT. V and J are TRBV6-5 and TRBJ1-5; D is undetermined. Germline values: CDR1 MNHEY, CDR2 SVGAGI. The CDR3 is made up of 13 amino acids. V dropped 0 bases and J dropped 6 bases, with 6 bases sitting between them.

The J gene is TRBJ1-1, the V gene TRBV9; D ambiguous. Trimming took off 2 bases at V and 5 bases at J, with 10 bases between the two ends. This CDR3 has 13 residues. CDR1 and CDR2 (germline): SGDLS, YYNGEE. DNA for the CDR3: TGTGCCAGCAGCGTTGAGGTTCGTACTGAAGCTTTCTTT. Protein sequence: CASSVEVRTEAFF.